This T cell receptor beta chain is from a study of shared clonotypes between healthy human individuals. The run depth of the assay was deep. Profiling relied on immunoSEQ multiplex PCR, and the TCRdb table lists in-frame clones only, not all of them. The sample gives 600,000 to 750,000 clones, 72% of which show up once; around 1.8% is in the top ten. Study-level results: Clonotype sharing among donors likely depends on sequencing depth. Some naive CD4 clonotypes, 5% to 5.5%, turned up in common across four donors.

None of the donors, who were healthy HIV-negative adults, had recently had acute infections or vaccinations. V was pared by 3 bases and J by 1 base, with 9 bases between. Germline V CDR1 and CDR2: MDHEN, SYDVKM. The CDR3 covers 14 residues. As concerns this clone: Antigen unknown.

Sequenced sample: memory CD4+ T cells sorted from blood. Subset of the sample: CD45RA-negative fraction. The origin of this receptor is a woman younger than 45 in good health. This chain uses TRBV28 with TRBJ1-2, with TRBD1 as a possible D gene (5 bases). This chain's CDR3 is CASSFDRLNYGYTF. The CDR3, as DNA: TGTGCCAGCAGTTTCGACAGACTTAACTATGGCTACACCTTC.